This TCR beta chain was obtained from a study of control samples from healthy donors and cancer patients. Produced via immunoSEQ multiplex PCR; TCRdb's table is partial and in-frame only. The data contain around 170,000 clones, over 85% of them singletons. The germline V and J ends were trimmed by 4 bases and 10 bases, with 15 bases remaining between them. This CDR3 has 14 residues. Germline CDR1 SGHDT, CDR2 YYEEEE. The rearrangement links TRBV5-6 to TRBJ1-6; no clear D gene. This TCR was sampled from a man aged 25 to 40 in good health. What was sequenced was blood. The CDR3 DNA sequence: TGTGCCAGCAGCCTCGTCGGGCTTGGGTCACCCCTCCACTTT. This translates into CASSLVGLGSPLHF. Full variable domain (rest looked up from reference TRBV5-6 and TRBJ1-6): DAGVTQSPTHLIKTRGQQVTLRCSPKSGHDTVSWYQQALGQGPQFIFQYYEEEERQRGNFPDRFSGHQFPNYSSELNVNALLLGDSALYLCASSLVGLGSPLHFGNGTRLTVT.